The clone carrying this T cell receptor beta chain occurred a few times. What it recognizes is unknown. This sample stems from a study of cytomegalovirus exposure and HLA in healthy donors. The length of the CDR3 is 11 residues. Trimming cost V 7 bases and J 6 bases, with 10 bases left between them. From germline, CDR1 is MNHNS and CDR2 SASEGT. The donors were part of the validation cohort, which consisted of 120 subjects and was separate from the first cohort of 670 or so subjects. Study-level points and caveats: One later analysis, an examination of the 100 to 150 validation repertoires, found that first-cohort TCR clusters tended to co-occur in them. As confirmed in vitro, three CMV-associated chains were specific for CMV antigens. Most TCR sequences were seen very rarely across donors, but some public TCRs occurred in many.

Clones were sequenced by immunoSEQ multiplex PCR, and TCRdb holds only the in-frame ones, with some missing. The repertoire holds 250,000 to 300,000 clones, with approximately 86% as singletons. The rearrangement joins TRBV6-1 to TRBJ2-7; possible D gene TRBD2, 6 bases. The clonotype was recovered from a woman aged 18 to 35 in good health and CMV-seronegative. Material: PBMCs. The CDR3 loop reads CASTGGSEQYF. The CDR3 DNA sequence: TGTGCCAGCACAGGAGGGAGCGAGCAGTACTTC.